Included here is one T cell receptor beta chain sequence, with context. The antigen is unknown. A junction boundary mismatches the germline segment, possibly from a read error. Authors of the study amplified TCR beta CDR3 regions from RNA transcripts. Using the HTBI primer set, a first-round RT-PCR was run on the TCR CDR3. TCRdb fed the multiplex PCR reads into MiXCR, producing one record per CDR3 protein. The sample carries 700,000 to 850,000 distinct CDR3 sequences, approximately 36% recorded once. Stable disease denoted Graves' hyperthyroidism without ophthalmopathy progression within 18 months. Each patient was aged 18 to 65 and had newly diagnosed hyperthyroidism of under 2 months' duration. The data are from a study of T cells in Graves' hyperthyroidism and ophthalmopathy. Overall study context: Peripheral blood was collected at initial diagnosis, before any treatment.

The CDR3 covers 15 residues. The germline V gene has CDR1 LNHDA and CDR2 SQIVND (reference sequence). Study-level results: Blood shared most expanded thyroid clonotypes above 0.001.

This chain joins TRBV19 and TRBJ1-5; maybe TRBD1 (6 bases). The clonotype comes from a woman aged 40 to 50 with Graves' hyperthyroidism. Material for sequencing was blood. CDR3 coding DNA: TGTGCCAGCAGTACACGACAGGATGGTAATCAGCCCCAGCATTTT. Its protein is CASSTRQDGNQPQHF.